The T cell receptor beta chain under discussion was sequenced for a study of OX40 agonist ivuxolimab in advanced cancers. Method: immunoSEQ multiplex PCR; TCRdb's copy keeps in-frame clones and lacks some. Found here are 60,000 to 75,000 clones, about 90% of them singletons; the top ten hold approximately 15%. The study sampled blood at baseline, cycle 4 day 1, and cycle 7 day 1. Germline CDR1 reads SGHTA; CDR2 reads FQGTGA. The CDR3 is 14 amino acids. The germline V and J ends were trimmed by 5 bases and 0 bases, with 9 bases remaining between them. The receptor comes from an adult with an advanced solid tumor such as melanoma, head and neck, liver or kidney cancer. This sample comprised CD4+ or CD8+ T cells sorted from blood, obtained in a trial of the OX40 agonist ivuxolimab. V is TRBV7-3 and J is TRBJ2-3; D not certain. CDR3 amino acids: CASSPDGSTDTQYF. As DNA, the CDR3 is TGTGCCAGCAGCCCCGACGGGAGCACAGATACGCAGTATTTT.